This TCR beta chain appears in the sequencing data of a study of blood T cells in healthy people across ages. With regard to this clonotype: A clone one base away is much larger, so this may be a read error.

Combining a sample-barcoded 5' primer with a J-beta primer mix, a second PCR ran for roughly 7 to 11 cycles. TCRdb recomputed calls from the 5' RACE reads with MiXCR, one row per CDR3 protein. The sample lists hundreds of thousands of distinct CDR3 sequences; 45% to 70% were seen once. Germline-derived CDR1 and CDR2 are MNHEY and SVGEGT. This CDR3 contains 15 residues. The chain has TRBV6-2 or TRBV6-3 and TRBJ2-1; TRBD1 agrees at 8 bases. This TCR came from a middle-aged man in good health. Input material: blood. The CDR3 spells CASSFSGGDYNKQFF. As DNA, the CDR3 is TGTGCCAGCAGTTTTTCAGGGGGCGACTACAATAAGCAGTTCTTC.